The 14 T cell receptor beta chains reported below all come from one sample, sequenced in a study of blood T cell repertoires in COVID-19. The data were produced by immunoSEQ multiplex PCR, yet TCRdb's version contains in-frame clones alone and is incomplete. The sample holds about 68,000 clones, roughly 83% seen once. Sequenced material: peripheral blood. The origin of the receptors is a man aged 50 or older with active COVID-19.

This clone was seen a single time. The V call is TRBV7-2, the J call TRBJ2-2, with 8 bases that match TRBD2. V lost 3 bases, J lost 7 bases, and 7 bases stayed unmatched. Germline V gene data show CDR1 as SGHTA and CDR2 as FQGNSA. The CDR3 consists of 15 residues. The CDR3 DNA reads TGTGCCAGCAGCTTGAAAAGCGGGGGAGGCGGGGAGCTGTTTTTT. It is translated as CASSLKSGGGGELFF.

This clone occurred once. This sequence joins TRBV25-1 and TRBJ2-2, with D possibly TRBD1 on 5 matching bases. The CDR3 covers 14 residues. V was shortened by 5 bases and J by 7 bases, with 14 bases between the two germline ends. The germline V gene encodes CDR1 MGHDK and CDR2 SYGVNS. DNA for the CDR3: TGTGCCAGCAGTAGGCAGGGCGGAAGCGGGGAGCTGTTTTTT. Translation: CASSRQGGSGELFF.

The chain uses TRBV2 and TRBJ1-2; 8 nucleotides match TRBD1. The CDR3 runs to 13 residues. Germline CDR1 SNHLY, CDR2 FYNNEI. The V and J ends lost 4 bases and 5 bases, in that order; junction bases with no gene match: 3. CDR3: CASSGQGRYGYTF. The CDR3 coding sequence is TGTGCCAGCAGTGGACAGGGGAGGTATGGCTACACCTTC.

The chain links TRBV11-2 to TRBJ2-7; D unresolved. V lost 0 bases and J 1 base, leaving 7 bases between the germline ends. This CDR3 is 14 amino acids long. Per the germline V gene, CDR1 is SGHAT and CDR2 is FQNNGV. CDR3 nucleotides: TGTGCCAGCAGCTTAGATGCGCATTCCTACGAGCAGTACTTC. This codes for CASSLDAHSYEQYF.

The CDR3 here is CASTESLLQETQYF. CDR3 nucleotide sequence: TGTGCCAGCACCGAGAGTCTTTTGCAAGAGACCCAGTACTTC. The chain couples TRBV5-4 to TRBJ2-5, with no clear D. This CDR3 has 14 amino acids. Germline assignment: CDR1 SGHNT and CDR2 YYREEE (reference sequence). V was pared by 6 bases and J by 2 bases, with 14 bases between.

The V gene is TRBV5-6, the J gene TRBJ2-3; possibly TRBD1 for D (6 bases). The CDR3 runs to 11 residues. Germline loops: CDR1 SGHDT, CDR2 YYEEEE. Between the trimmed V and J ends, which lost 6 bases and 8 bases, there was a span of 10 bases. Here the CDR3 reads CASNREGTQYF. The CDR3 coding sequence is TGTGCCAGCAACAGGGAAGGTACGCAGTATTTT.

V usage is TRBV10-3 and J usage is TRBJ1-3, with TRBD1 matching over 7 bases. This CDR3 has 14 amino acids. J gave up 2 bases and V 10 bases, and 8 bases lay outside the gene matches. Germline CDR1 and CDR2: ENHRY and SYGVKD. CDR3 sequence reads: CATARQGTGNTIYF. As DNA, the CDR3 is TGTGCCACTGCCCGACAGGGTACTGGAAACACCATATATTTT.

V usage is TRBV10-3 and J usage is TRBJ2-1, with TRBD2 as a possible D gene (6 bases). Trimming shortened V by 10 bases and J by 8 bases, and 18 bases separated the two germline ends. The CDR3 is 13 residues long. The V gene's germline CDR1 is ENHRY and CDR2 SYGVKD. As DNA, the CDR3 is TGTGCCACCCGGGACTCAGATAGGGATGAGCAGTTCTTC. Its translation: CATRDSDRDEQFF.

This clone has only one observation. The chain couples TRBV4-1 to TRBJ2-7; 11 bases map to TRBD1. Looked up from germline, CDR1 is MGHRA and CDR2 is YSYEKL. After removal of 8 bases from V and 2 bases from J, the junction contained 2 bases not matched to a gene. The CDR3 totals 13 residues. CDR3 sequence reads: CASGQGAPYEQYF. The CDR3 DNA reads TGCGCCAGCGGACAGGGGGCTCCCTACGAGCAGTACTTC.

This chain joins TRBV12-5 and TRBJ1-6; D gene ambiguous. Germline V gene data show CDR1 as LGHNT and CDR2 as FRNRAP. Trimming removed 1 base from V and 9 bases from J, with 7 bases in between. CDR3 length equals 13 residues. CDR3 sequence: CASGLETVSPLHF. DNA for the CDR3: TGTGCTAGTGGTTTGGAAACGGTTTCACCCCTCCACTTT.

The chain joins TRBV6-6 to TRBJ1-2, with a tentative D call TRBD1 (6 bases). V gave up 7 bases and J gave up 10 bases, with 13 bases separating them. CDR1 MNHNY and CDR2 SVGAGI come from the germline V gene (reference sequence). The CDR3 is 11 residues long. The CDR3 region is CASKTGPYYTF. The CDR3 DNA sequence: TGTGCCAGCAAGACAGGCCCGTACTACACCTTC.

CDR3 loop: CASSQSLADNEQFF. The CDR3 coding sequence is TGTGCCAGCAGCCAGTCACTAGCGGACAATGAGCAGTTCTTC. V and J are TRBV3-1 (or the pseudogene TRBV3-2) and TRBJ2-1; 8 bases map to TRBD2. Trimming cost V 3 bases and J 5 bases; bases outside gene matches: 3. Germline values: CDR1 LGHDT, CDR2 YNNKEL (reference sequence). This CDR3 contains 14 residues.

The chain carries TRBV6-5 and TRBJ2-7, with TRBD2 identical over 7 bases. The CDR3 loop spans 14 amino acids. From germline, CDR1 is MNHEY and CDR2 SVGAGI. Trimming at V came to 4 bases and at J to 3 bases, leaving 6 bases not matched to a gene. DNA for the CDR3: TGTGCCAGCAGTTTAGCGGGCCTGAGCTACGAGCAGTACTTC. The encoded protein is CASSLAGLSYEQYF.

The chain is built from TRBV2 and TRBJ2-2; unclear D gene. CDR1 is SNHLY and CDR2 is FYNNEI in the germline V gene. Trimming took 2 bases from V and 0 from J, leaving 16 bases between them. This CDR3 has 18 residues. CDR3 residues: CASSERLFGGTNTGELFF. The CDR3, as DNA: TGTGCCAGCAGTGAAAGACTCTTCGGCGGCACGAACACCGGGGAGCTGTTTTTT.